This T cell receptor beta chain was identified during a study of cytomegalovirus exposure and HLA in healthy donors. Turning to the study itself: Earlier, about 179 million T cells were analyzed, and about 120 million unique TCR beta sequences were found among them.

Primers for the PCR totalled 60 Vbeta and 13 Jbeta. Assay used: immunoSEQ multiplex PCR; TCRdb lists only in-frame clones, some missing. The repertoire holds roughly 100,000 clones, with roughly four fifths as singletons. This CDR3 comprises 19 residues. Germline CDR1 and CDR2: SGHTA and FQGNSA. Trimming removed 5 bases from V and 0 bases from J; junction bases left unmatched: 15. Study-wide findings and caveats: In an earlier analysis, in some 540 donors, most V segments appeared productive either ~87% or ~30% of the time.

With regard to this clone: Its antigen remains unidentified.

The TCR originated in a middle-aged man in good health and CMV-seronegative. The genes are TRBV7-2 and TRBJ2-5, with 10 bases fitting TRBD2. Material for sequencing was PBMCs. This chain's CDR3 is CASSPSGASGSGYQETQYF. Written as DNA, the CDR3 is TGTGCCAGCAGCCCCAGTGGGGCTAGCGGGAGTGGGTACCAAGAGACCCAGTACTTC.